This entry describes one T cell receptor beta chain. This entry comes from a study of control samples from healthy donors and cancer patients. The germline CDR1 and CDR2 sequences are SGDLS and YYNGEE. Trimming took off 4 bases at V and 5 bases at J, with 18 bases between the two ends. The CDR3 sequence is 15 residues long. Some clones are missing from TCRdb's copy, which holds only in-frame ones; the method was immunoSEQ multiplex PCR. The sample lists some 120,000 clones, 70% to 90% seen once, with more than 2.5% in the top ten. The sample comprised blood. The chain has TRBV9 and TRBJ1-1; D is unresolved. This clonotype was obtained from a man aged 50 or older in good health. Written as DNA, the CDR3 is TGTGCCAGCAGCCCCCTCGGTGGAGGGAGAACTGAAGCTTTCTTT. Its protein product is CASSPLGGGRTEAFF.